The clone carrying this TCR beta chain came up many times. No antigen is known for it. Germline-derived CDR1 and CDR2 are DFQATT and SNEGSKA (reference sequence). The CDR3 is made up of 13 amino acids. V lost 3 bases to trimming and J lost 1 base; unmatched junction nucleotides: 1. Each donor (without exception) was a healthy Caucasian. The sample is drawn from a study of identical twins. Study-level points and caveats: There is a chance that invariant MAIT and iNKT cells partially muddied zero-insertion analyses.

TCRdb reprocessed the 5' RACE reads with MiXCR, giving one entry per CDR3 protein. Of some 630,000 distinct CDR3 sequences listed, under 8.5% are singletons. In addition, the sample was reused for a study of yellow fever vaccine responses in identical twins.

Sequencing was done on a sample of PBMCs. The V and J genes are TRBV20-1 and TRBJ1-1; 8 nucleotides match TRBD1. The clonotype comes from a woman aged 18-29 years in good health. CDR3 sequence reads: CSARGTGNTEAFF. CDR3 coding DNA: TGCAGTGCTAGGGGGACAGGGAACACTGAAGCTTTCTTT.